These T cell receptor beta chains were read from a single sample in a study of blood T cell repertoires in COVID-19. The repertoire was sequenced with immunoSEQ multiplex PCR; TCRdb's copy has only in-frame clones and lacks some. The sample contains fewer than 90,000 clones, almost 90% of which appear only once. Sample: peripheral blood. The receptors here all came from a woman of 80 years or more with active or convalescent COVID-19. Each CDR3 is given with its conserved first and last residue. The order of the fields is CDR3 DNA, CDR3 protein, D gene, clone size, V gene, CDR3 length, J gene. A D gene is named only where the DNA matches it firmly. Clone size appears in some rows only: once, few, many, or a class for an expanded clone.

CDR3nt: TGCGCCAGCAGTCCCCAGGGGGCTGAATCACCCCTCCACTTT
CDR3aa: CASSPQGAESPLHF
d_gene: TRBD1
abundance: -
v_gene: TRBV10-2
len: 14
j_gene: TRBJ1-6

CDR3nt: TGTGCCAGCAGCTTAGCAGGGCGGCGGGGACTCTACAATGAGCAGTTCTTC
CDR3aa: CASSLAGRRGLYNEQFF
d_gene: -
abundance: once
v_gene: TRBV7-2
len: 17
j_gene: TRBJ2-1

CDR3nt: TGTGCCAGCAGCTTGGTAGGGGACTATGGCTACACCTTC
CDR3aa: CASSLVGDYGYTF
d_gene: -
abundance: -
v_gene: TRBV5-5
len: 13
j_gene: TRBJ1-2

CDR3nt: TGTGCCATCGATTCCCAGGGGGCAAAAGGCTACACCTTC
CDR3aa: CAIDSQGAKGYTF
d_gene: TRBD1
abundance: -
v_gene: TRBV10-3
len: 13
j_gene: TRBJ1-2

CDR3nt: TGTGCCACCAGTGATTTGGAGTCAGGGAATGGCTACACCTTC
CDR3aa: CATSDLESGNGYTF
d_gene: -
abundance: -
v_gene: TRBV24-1
len: 14
j_gene: TRBJ1-2

CDR3nt: TGTGCCTGCCGGGGACAGGGGGCGCTTGCTGGTGAAAAACTGTTTTTT
CDR3aa: CACRGQGALAGEKLFF
d_gene: TRBD1
abundance: -
v_gene: TRBV9
len: 16
j_gene: TRBJ1-4

CDR3nt: TGTGCCAGCAGCTTATACCCCCGGGTAGGTGGCTACACCTTC
CDR3aa: CASSLYPRVGGYTF
d_gene: -
abundance: -
v_gene: TRBV7-2
len: 14
j_gene: TRBJ1-2

CDR3nt: TGTGCCACAAGCAGGGGATCCAATCAGCCCCAGCATTTT
CDR3aa: CATSRGSNQPQHF
d_gene: -
abundance: -
v_gene: TRBV24-1
len: 13
j_gene: TRBJ1-5

CDR3nt: TGTGCCAACTATAGAATCTCTGGAAACACCATATATTTT
CDR3aa: CANYRISGNTIYF
d_gene: -
abundance: few
v_gene: TRBV27
len: 13
j_gene: TRBJ1-3

CDR3nt: TGCGCCAGCAGCCAAGATATTGTGGTTTTGGACAGGGCTTACGAGCAGTACTTC
CDR3aa: CASSQDIVVLDRAYEQYF
d_gene: TRBD1
abundance: -
v_gene: TRBV4-3
len: 18
j_gene: TRBJ2-7

CDR3nt: TGTGCCAGCAGCCTCCTCGACCCCCGGGGTGCCCAGTACTTC
CDR3aa: CASSLLDPRGAQYF
d_gene: -
abundance: -
v_gene: TRBV7-6
len: 14
j_gene: TRBJ2-5

CDR3nt: TGTGCCAGCAGTTACGCAGATAATTCACCCCTCCACTTT
CDR3aa: CASSYADNSPLHF
d_gene: -
abundance: -
v_gene: TRBV6-6
len: 13
j_gene: TRBJ1-6

CDR3nt: TGTGCCAGCAGCTTTAGACAAGGCACCGGGGAGCTGTTTTTT
CDR3aa: CASSFRQGTGELFF
d_gene: -
abundance: -
v_gene: TRBV11-2
len: 14
j_gene: TRBJ2-2

CDR3nt: TGTGCCAGCGCGGAGGACAGGGGGCTGTTCGAGACCCAGTACTTC
CDR3aa: CASAEDRGLFETQYF
d_gene: TRBD1
abundance: -
v_gene: TRBV2
len: 15
j_gene: TRBJ2-5

CDR3nt: TGTGCCAGCAGTGAGCAACAGGGGATAGGGAACACTGAAGCTTTCTTT
CDR3aa: CASSEQQGIGNTEAFF
d_gene: TRBD1
abundance: -
v_gene: TRBV25-1
len: 16
j_gene: TRBJ1-1

CDR3nt: TGTGCCAGCAGCCAGGGACAGAATAACTATGGCTACACCTTC
CDR3aa: CASSQGQNNYGYTF
d_gene: TRBD1
abundance: few
v_gene: TRBV7-9
len: 14
j_gene: TRBJ1-2

CDR3nt: TGTGCCAGCAGTGAAGCCGGCAGGGGGTTTCAGCCCCAGCATTTT
CDR3aa: CASSEAGRGFQPQHF
d_gene: TRBD1
abundance: -
v_gene: TRBV6-1
len: 15
j_gene: TRBJ1-5

CDR3nt: TGTGCCAGTAGTATTCAGGACTTGGGGGGCAATGAGCAGTTCTTC
CDR3aa: CASSIQDLGGNEQFF
d_gene: -
abundance: -
v_gene: TRBV19
len: 15
j_gene: TRBJ2-1

CDR3nt: TGCGCCAGCAGCGTGTTAAGCGGGGCCCAAGAGACCCAGTACTTC
CDR3aa: CASSVLSGAQETQYF
d_gene: TRBD2
abundance: once
v_gene: TRBV5-1
len: 15
j_gene: TRBJ2-5

CDR3nt: TGTGCCAGCAGCGCTGGACAGGGTTCGCACTACTACGAGCAGTACTTC
CDR3aa: CASSAGQGSHYYEQYF
d_gene: TRBD1
abundance: -
v_gene: TRBV7-2
len: 16
j_gene: TRBJ2-7

CDR3nt: TGTGCCACTTCGGGGGGGCCGGAGGAGACCCAGTACTTC
CDR3aa: CATSGGPEETQYF
d_gene: TRBD2
abundance: -
v_gene: TRBV12-3/TRBV12-4
len: 13
j_gene: TRBJ2-5

CDR3nt: TGTGCCAGCAGTCGAGCCGGGACTAGCGGTGAGAATGAGCAGTTCTTC
CDR3aa: CASSRAGTSGENEQFF
d_gene: TRBD2
abundance: -
v_gene: TRBV2
len: 16
j_gene: TRBJ2-1

CDR3nt: TGTGCCAGCAGCTTGCTAGCGGGACCCCAAGAGACCCAGTACTTC
CDR3aa: CASSLLAGPQETQYF
d_gene: TRBD2
abundance: -
v_gene: TRBV11-3
len: 15
j_gene: TRBJ2-5

CDR3nt: TGTGCCATCAGTGAGCCGACAGGGGTGGGCTCCTATAATTCACCCCTCCACTTT
CDR3aa: CAISEPTGVGSYNSPLHF
d_gene: TRBD1
abundance: -
v_gene: TRBV10-3
len: 18
j_gene: TRBJ1-6

CDR3nt: TGTGCCAGCAGTTTGGTCAGTCAGCCCCAGCATTTT
CDR3aa: CASSLVSQPQHF
d_gene: -
abundance: -
v_gene: TRBV12-3/TRBV12-4
len: 12
j_gene: TRBJ1-5

CDR3nt: TGTGCCAGCAGCTCCGGACTAGCGGGGGGTTTAATAGGGACCCAGTACTTC
CDR3aa: CASSSGLAGGLIGTQYF
d_gene: TRBD2
abundance: -
v_gene: TRBV9
len: 17
j_gene: TRBJ2-5

CDR3nt: TGTGCTAGTGGTTTTCCCCTAGCGGGGGATGCGGATACGCAGTATTTT
CDR3aa: CASGFPLAGDADTQYF
d_gene: TRBD2
abundance: once
v_gene: TRBV12-5
len: 16
j_gene: TRBJ2-3

CDR3nt: TGTGCCAGCTCACCGGCGGCAGGGCAGATGACACCCCTCCACTTT
CDR3aa: CASSPAAGQMTPLHF
d_gene: -
abundance: -
v_gene: TRBV18
len: 15
j_gene: TRBJ1-6

CDR3nt: TGTGCCAGTAAACGGGAAGGCGGAGAGACCCAGTACTTC
CDR3aa: CASKREGGETQYF
d_gene: -
abundance: -
v_gene: TRBV19
len: 13
j_gene: TRBJ2-5

CDR3nt: TGTGCCACCAGTCACGCTTCCGGGAGGGACCATGAGCAGTTCTTC
CDR3aa: CATSHASGRDHEQFF
d_gene: TRBD2
abundance: -
v_gene: TRBV24-1
len: 15
j_gene: TRBJ2-1

CDR3nt: TGCGCCAGCAGCTTGGGGGACAGAGCTCGCTCCGGGACCCAGTACTTC
CDR3aa: CASSLGDRARSGTQYF
d_gene: TRBD1
abundance: -
v_gene: TRBV5-1
len: 16
j_gene: TRBJ2-5

CDR3nt: TGTGCCAGCAGCTTAGTCGGATGGGGGCTTGGCTATGGCTACACCTTC
CDR3aa: CASSLVGWGLGYGYTF
d_gene: -
abundance: -
v_gene: TRBV7-2
len: 16
j_gene: TRBJ1-2

CDR3nt: TGTGCCAGCAGCCCCTTACTAGCGGGGCTCACAGATACGCAGTATTTT
CDR3aa: CASSPLLAGLTDTQYF
d_gene: TRBD2
abundance: -
v_gene: TRBV7-2
len: 16
j_gene: TRBJ2-3

CDR3nt: TGTGCCAGCTGCCGCGGGAGTGACGGGAATGAGCAGTTCTTC
CDR3aa: CASCRGSDGNEQFF
d_gene: TRBD2
abundance: -
v_gene: TRBV6-2/TRBV6-3
len: 14
j_gene: TRBJ2-1

CDR3nt: TGTGCCAGCATTCGGGACACCGAAGAGACCCAGTACTTC
CDR3aa: CASIRDTEETQYF
d_gene: -
abundance: -
v_gene: TRBV2
len: 13
j_gene: TRBJ2-5

CDR3nt: TGTGCCAGCAGCCTCCGGGACATGGGAACCGGGGAGCTGTTTTTT
CDR3aa: CASSLRDMGTGELFF
d_gene: -
abundance: once
v_gene: TRBV11-3
len: 15
j_gene: TRBJ2-2

CDR3nt: TGCAGCGGGCCGGCCCTGCAGGGTCGCGAGCAGTACTTC
CDR3aa: CSGPALQGREQYF
d_gene: -
abundance: -
v_gene: TRBV29-1
len: 13
j_gene: TRBJ2-7

CDR3nt: TGTGCCAGCAGTACCCCCCTCAGGGCCTATGGCTACACCTTC
CDR3aa: CASSTPLRAYGYTF
d_gene: -
abundance: -
v_gene: TRBV28
len: 14
j_gene: TRBJ1-2

CDR3nt: TGTGCCAGCAGCCCCCCAGGGGGAAGGTATAATTCACCCCTCCACTTT
CDR3aa: CASSPPGGRYNSPLHF
d_gene: TRBD1
abundance: once
v_gene: TRBV13
len: 16
j_gene: TRBJ1-6

CDR3nt: TGCGCCAGCAGTCGCGAACCGAATTCACCCCTCCACTTT
CDR3aa: CASSREPNSPLHF
d_gene: -
abundance: few
v_gene: TRBV10-1
len: 13
j_gene: TRBJ1-6

CDR3nt: TGTGCCTGGGAGAGACAGTTCTCTGGAAACACCATATATTTT
CDR3aa: CAWERQFSGNTIYF
d_gene: -
abundance: few
v_gene: TRBV30
len: 14
j_gene: TRBJ1-3

CDR3nt: TGTGCCAGCAGCAGCCGGACTAGCGTTTCCACAGATACGCAGTATTTT
CDR3aa: CASSSRTSVSTDTQYF
d_gene: TRBD2
abundance: -
v_gene: TRBV9
len: 16
j_gene: TRBJ2-3

CDR3nt: TGCGCCAGCAGCCAGGATACTAGTTACAATGAGCAGTTCTTC
CDR3aa: CASSQDTSYNEQFF
d_gene: -
abundance: -
v_gene: TRBV4-1
len: 14
j_gene: TRBJ2-1

CDR3nt: TGTGCCAGCAGCTCCTACAGGGGCCGGTCCCTCTACGAGCAGTACTTC
CDR3aa: CASSSYRGRSLYEQYF
d_gene: TRBD1
abundance: -
v_gene: TRBV5-6
len: 16
j_gene: TRBJ2-7

CDR3nt: TGCGCCAGCAGTTTTACCGGGACTCCCAGCACAGATACGCAGTATTTT
CDR3aa: CASSFTGTPSTDTQYF
d_gene: -
abundance: -
v_gene: TRBV5-1
len: 16
j_gene: TRBJ2-3

CDR3nt: TGCGCCAGCAGCCAAGAAAGAGGGTTCGCCGGGGAGCTGTTTTTT
CDR3aa: CASSQERGFAGELFF
d_gene: -
abundance: -
v_gene: TRBV4-3
len: 15
j_gene: TRBJ2-2

CDR3nt: TGTGCCAGCAGCTTAATTCCGGGAACAAACACCTTC
CDR3aa: CASSLIPGTNTF
d_gene: -
abundance: -
v_gene: TRBV7-2
len: 12
j_gene: TRBJ1-2